The 9 T cell receptor beta chains reported below all come from one sample, sequenced in a study of pediatric ulcerative colitis. Clones were sequenced by immunoSEQ multiplex PCR, and TCRdb holds only the in-frame ones, with some missing. The sample includes 50,000 to 65,000 clones, 80% to 90% of them seen just once. Sample: blood. The origin of the receptors is a boy between 10 and 17 years old with severe ulcerative colitis.

The DNA for the CDR3 is TGCGCCAGCAGCCAAGCATCAGGGGGCACTGAAGCTTTCTTT. This gives the protein CASSQASGGTEAFF. The chain is built from TRBV4-1 and TRBJ1-1; 7 bases map to TRBD1. This CDR3 is built from 14 residues. The germline gives CDR1 MGHRA, CDR2 YSYEKL. V lost 1 base to trimming and J lost 4 bases; unmatched junction nucleotides: 3.

The rearrangement uses TRBV27 and TRBJ2-7; D not resolved. V shed 0 bases and J shed 4 bases, with 13 bases lying between them. Germline values: CDR1 MNHEY, CDR2 SMNVEV (reference sequence). The CDR3 consists of 15 residues. The CDR3 DNA is TGTGCCAGCAGTTTATCGAACAGTATGGCGTACGAGCAGTACTTC. Its translation is CASSLSNSMAYEQYF.

The chain uses TRBV4-1 and TRBJ1-4; D gene uncertain. Trimming removed 1 base from V and 0 bases from J, with 12 bases in between. There are 17 residues in the CDR3. Germline CDR1 MGHRA, CDR2 YSYEKL. Written as DNA, the CDR3 is TGCGCCAGCAGCCAAGGTCAGAAACCCTCAACTAATGAAAAACTGTTTTTT. It yields the protein CASSQGQKPSTNEKLFF.

J is TRBJ1-1 and V is TRBV5-6, with D uncertain. This CDR3 has 16 residues. Trimming took off 0 bases at V and 3 bases at J, with 15 bases between the two ends. CDR1 and CDR2 from the germline V gene are SGHDT and YYEEEE. The chain's CDR3 is CASSLGNTRVHTEAFF. CDR3 nucleotide sequence: TGTGCCAGCAGCTTGGGTAATACAAGGGTGCACACTGAAGCTTTCTTT.

A few counts support this clone. At one end, the junction sequence differs from germline, possibly due to a read error. The chain couples TRBV7-7 to TRBJ2-5, with TRBD1 matching over 10 bases. Looked up from germline, CDR1 is SSHAT and CDR2 is FNYEAQ (reference sequence). The length of the CDR3 is 18 residues. The CDR3 protein is CASSLGRPPGQGKETQYF. The CDR3 DNA sequence: TGTGCTAGCAGCTTAGGCCGACCACCGGGACAGGGGAAAGAGACCCAGTACTTC.

The chain joins TRBV10-3 to TRBJ2-3, with 10 bases fitting TRBD2. Trimming removed 10 bases from V and 4 bases from J; junction bases left unmatched: 14. The CDR3 sequence is 16 residues long. The germline V gene has CDR1 ENHRY and CDR2 SYGVKD. The CDR3 protein is CATSPLLAGVADTQYF. CDR3 coding DNA: TGTGCCACCTCGCCACTTCTAGCGGGAGTCGCAGATACGCAGTATTTT.

This sequence joins TRBV7-9 and TRBJ2-1; the D gene could be TRBD1 or TRBD2 (5 bases each). CDR1 and CDR2 from the germline V gene are SEHNR and FQNEAQ (reference sequence). The ends were cut back, 7 bases at V and 4 bases at J, with 17 bases in the middle. The CDR3 loop spans 15 amino acids. The CDR3 nucleotides read TGTGCCAGCATCCTAGGTGGGGGAATTTACAATGAGCAGTTCTTC. Protein product: CASILGGGIYNEQFF.

The table lists this clone with a few counts. The chain links TRBV4-2 to TRBJ1-2; D is possibly TRBD1 (5 bases). V was clipped by 0 bases and J by 4 bases, with 12 bases between them. The germline V gene encodes CDR1 LGHNA and CDR2 YNFKEQ. The CDR3 is 15 residues long. CDR3 residues: CASSQEVAGPYGYTF. DNA for the CDR3: TGTGCCAGCAGCCAAGAGGTAGCAGGGCCCTATGGCTACACCTTC.

The rearrangement uses TRBV7-9 and TRBJ2-1; tentatively, D is TRBD2 (5 bases). The ends were cut back, 2 bases at V and 4 bases at J, with 12 bases in the middle. The CDR3 runs 15 residues. Per the germline V gene, CDR1 is SEHNR and CDR2 is FQNEAQ (reference sequence). The CDR3 reads CASSLRSGSYNEQFF. CDR3 in DNA: TGTGCCAGCAGCTTAAGGTCGGGGAGTTACAATGAGCAGTTCTTC. Using reference TRBV7-9 and TRBJ2-1 for the parts outside the CDR3, the full variable domain is DTGVSQNPRHKITKRGQNVTFRCDPISEHNRLYWYRQTLGQGPEFLTYFQNEAQLEKSRLLSDRFSAERPKGSFSTLEIQRTEQGDSAMYLCASSLRSGSYNEQFFGPGTRLTVL.